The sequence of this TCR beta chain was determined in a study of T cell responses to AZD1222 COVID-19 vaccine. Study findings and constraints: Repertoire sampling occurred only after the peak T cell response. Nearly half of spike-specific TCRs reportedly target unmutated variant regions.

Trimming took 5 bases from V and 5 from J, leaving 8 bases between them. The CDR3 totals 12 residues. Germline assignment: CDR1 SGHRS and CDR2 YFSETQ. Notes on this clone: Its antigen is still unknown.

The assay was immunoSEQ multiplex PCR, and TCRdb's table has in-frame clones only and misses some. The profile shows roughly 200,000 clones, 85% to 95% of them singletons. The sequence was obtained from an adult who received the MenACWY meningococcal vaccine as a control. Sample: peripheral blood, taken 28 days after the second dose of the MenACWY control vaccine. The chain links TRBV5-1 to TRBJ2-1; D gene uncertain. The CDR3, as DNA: TGCGCCAGCAGTCTAACGCACAATGAGCAGTTCTTC. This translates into CASSLTHNEQFF.